Below are 22 T cell receptor beta chains sequenced from a single sample in a study of T-cell reconstitution after alpha-beta-depleted transplantation in children. Unique molecular identifiers were incorporated during preparation of the TCRbeta library. One entry per CDR3 protein results from TCRdb running MiXCR on the PCR reads. The sample consists of 450,000 to 550,000 distinct CDR3 sequences, 10% to 12% of them appearing once. The sample was PBMCs, mostly from graft donor cells, taken 180 days after TCRalphabeta/CD19-depleted stem cell transplant. Source of these receptors: a female patient aged 2 to 10 who had a stem cell transplant for aplastic anemia, so the T cells may come from the graft donor.

This chain uses TRBV7-2 with TRBJ2-7; 10 bases align to TRBD1. V dropped 7 bases and J dropped 1; count of bases not matched to a gene: 7. The germline V gene has CDR1 SGHTA and CDR2 FQGNSA. This CDR3 contains 15 residues. CDR3 coding DNA: TGTGCCAGCACCGACCGGGACAGGGGATCCTACGAGCAGTACGTC. Translated: CASTDRDRGSYEQYV.

The table lists this clonotype with a few counts. The chain is built from TRBV20-1 and TRBJ2-7; 14 bases align to TRBD2. Per germline, CDR1 DFQATT and CDR2 SNEGSKA (reference sequence). The ends lost 5 bases at V and 2 bases at J; junction bases unmatched: 2. CDR3 length: 14 residues. The CDR3 sequence is CSAGTSGRAYEQYF. In DNA form, the CDR3 reads TGCAGTGCTGGGACTAGCGGGAGAGCCTACGAGCAGTACTTC.

The CDR3 loop is CASSQREQYV. The CDR3 DNA is TGCGCCAGCAGCCAAAGGGAGCAGTACGTC. The chain is built from TRBV4-3 and TRBJ2-7; D remains ambiguous. Trimming took 2 bases from V and 7 from J, leaving 3 bases between them. Germline values: CDR1 LGHNA, CDR2 YSLEER. CDR3 length equals 10 residues.

V usage is TRBV6-5 and J usage is TRBJ1-1; TRBD1 aligns across 9 bases. Germline assignment: CDR1 MNHEY and CDR2 SVGAGI. The CDR3 consists of 15 residues. After removal of 4 bases from V and 5 bases from J, the junction contained 8 bases not matched to a gene. The CDR3 protein is CASSSVQGARTEAFF. For the CDR3, the DNA is TGTGCCAGCAGTTCGGTACAGGGGGCGAGGACTGAAGCTTTCTTT.

There are many counts of this clonotype. J is TRBJ2-5 and V is TRBV24-1; the D gene is possibly TRBD1 (5 bases). The germline CDR1 and CDR2 sequences are KGHDR and SFDVKD. The CDR3 sequence is 14 residues long. V dropped 0 bases and J dropped 4 bases, with 8 bases sitting between them. CDR3 protein: CATSDLRGGETQYF. The CDR3 bases are TGTGCCACCAGTGATTTGAGGGGCGGAGAGACCCAGTACTTC.

This clonotype showed up just a few times. The chain carries TRBV7-9 and TRBJ2-7; D is perhaps TRBD1 (6 bases). This CDR3 is 14 amino acids long. The V end lost 7 bases, the J end lost 6 bases, and 19 bases lay between the germline ends. The germline CDR1 and CDR2 sequences are SEHNR and FQNEAQ (reference sequence). CDR3 nucleotide sequence: TGTGCCAGCAACTTTAGGGGGAGCCGTTCCGAGCAGTACTTC. This sequence encodes CASNFRGSRSEQYF. Complete variable domain (other parts from reference TRBV7-9 and TRBJ2-7): DTGVSQNPRHKITKRGQNVTFRCDPISEHNRLYWYRQTLGQGPEFLTYFQNEAQLEKSRLLSDRFSAERPKGSFSTLEIQRTEQGDSAMYLCASNFRGSRSEQYFGPGTRLTVT.

This rearrangement joins TRBV5-1 to TRBJ2-7; D perhaps matches TRBD1 (5 bases). The CDR3 has 15 residues. Trimming pared 0 bases from V and 2 bases from J, leaving 12 bases between. Germline CDR1 SGHRS, CDR2 YFSETQ. CDR3 protein: CASSLEGRAPYEQYV. The CDR3 region has the DNA TGCGCCAGCAGCTTGGAAGGCAGGGCGCCCTACGAGCAGTACGTC.

In its sample, this clonotype was seen a few times. The rearrangement joins TRBV4-3 to TRBJ2-5; tentative D call: TRBD2 (7 bases). Trimming stripped 3 bases from V and 5 bases from J, with 16 bases between. Germline CDR1 LGHNA, CDR2 YSLEER. There are 15 residues in the CDR3. CDR3 nucleotide sequence: TGCGCCAGCAGCCAGGAGGGGAGGGGGGATGAGACCCAGTACTTC. Its translation is CASSQEGRGDETQYF.

This clonotype has a handful of counts. This rearrangement joins TRBV19 to TRBJ2-1, with TRBD2 matching over 8 bases. J was trimmed by 9 bases and V by 3 bases; bases with no gene match: 7. The V gene's germline CDR1 is LNHDA and CDR2 SQIVND (reference sequence). There are 14 residues in the CDR3. This chain's CDR3 is CASSISSGSGEQFF. DNA for the CDR3: TGTGCCAGTAGTATCTCCAGCGGGAGCGGTGAGCAGTTCTTC.

The chain uses TRBV28 and TRBJ2-1; D perhaps matches TRBD2 (6 bases). The V gene lost 3 bases and the J gene lost 8 bases, with 17 bases spanning the gap. This CDR3 comprises 15 residues. CDR1 is MDHEN, CDR2 SYDVKM, per germline. CDR3 sequence reads: CASSFDVGSVDEQFF. The CDR3 DNA reads TGTGCCAGCAGTTTCGATGTCGGGAGTGTCGATGAGCAGTTCTTC.

This clonotype was detected a few times. This chain uses TRBV7-9 with TRBJ2-1; D possibly uses TRBD1 or TRBD2 (5 bases each). The CDR3 has 15 amino acids. CDR1 is SEHNR, CDR2 FQNEAQ, per germline (reference sequence). Trimming left V 5 bases short and J 0 bases short, with 11 bases between. The CDR3 sequence: CASSRGAISYNEQFF. The CDR3 DNA reads TGTGCCAGCAGCCGAGGGGCGATCTCCTACAATGAGCAGTTCTTC.

This clonotype was detected only a few times. The chain combines TRBV7-2 with TRBJ1-6; D is undetermined. Trimming cost V 1 base and J 10 bases, with 14 bases left between them. The CDR3 consists of 15 residues. Germline V gives CDR1 SGHTA, CDR2 FQGNSA. CDR3 bases: TGTGCCAGCAGCTTAGTTGTTGGGATGGACTCACCCCTCCACTTT. This gives the protein CASSLVVGMDSPLHF.

The chain is built from TRBV7-3 and TRBJ2-6, with D possibly TRBD1 on 6 matching bases. The V gene lost 1 base and the J gene lost 4 bases, with 14 bases spanning the gap. Germline loops: CDR1 SGHTA, CDR2 FQGTGA. This CDR3 comprises 17 residues. CDR3 coding DNA: TGTGCCAGCAGCTTAATGGGGGCGTCGGTAGGGGCCAACGTCCTGACTTTC. It encodes CASSLMGASVGANVLTF.

In its sample, this clonotype was seen a few times. V and J are TRBV20-1 and TRBJ2-3; TRBD1 might be the D (6 bases). Germline CDR1 and CDR2: DFQATT and SNEGSKA (reference sequence). The CDR3 sequence is 18 residues long. V gave up 5 bases and J gave up 0 bases, with 24 bases separating them. DNA of the CDR3: TGCAGTGCTCCTTCCCGGGACACATTCGCCCCTAGCACAGATACGCAGTATTTT. As protein: CSAPSRDTFAPSTDTQYF.

The gene calls are TRBV29-1 and TRBJ1-1; a possible D gene is TRBD1 (6 bases). This CDR3 region has 14 residues. Germline V CDR1 and CDR2: SQVTM, ANQGSEA. V lost 1 base, J lost 4 bases, and 13 bases lay in between. The CDR3 protein is CSVEVRGAITEAFF. CDR3 sequence (DNA): TGCAGCGTTGAAGTTCGGGGGGCGATCACTGAAGCTTTCTTT.

This clonotype was picked up many times. The rearrangement links TRBV20-1 to TRBJ2-5; 11 bases agree with TRBD1. Germline V gives CDR1 DFQATT, CDR2 SNEGSKA (reference sequence). CDR3 length equals 17 residues. Trimming took 0 bases from V and 4 from J; bases not matched to a gene: 10. CDR3 nucleotide sequence: TGCAGTGCTAGAGATATGGATTGGGACAGGGGGGCAGAGACCCAGTACTTC. Its protein product is CSARDMDWDRGAETQYF.

The sample holds a few counts of this clonotype. The V call is TRBV4-3, the J call TRBJ1-5; weak D call: TRBD1 (5 bases). This CDR3 spans 15 amino acids. The ends were cut back, 1 base at V and 6 bases at J, with 13 bases in the middle. Germline loops: CDR1 LGHNA, CDR2 YSLEER. The CDR3 DNA sequence: TGCGCCAGCAGCCAAGTGAAGCAGGGAACTCAGCCCCAGCATTTT. This sequence encodes CASSQVKQGTQPQHF.

V and J are TRBV20-1 and TRBJ1-5; 10 bases fit TRBD1. In germline, CDR1 is DFQATT, CDR2 SNEGSKA (reference sequence). V lost 2 bases to trimming and J lost 6 bases; unmatched junction nucleotides: 10. CDR3 size: 16 residues. CDR3 residues: CSARSPGQGSGQPQHF. For the CDR3, the DNA is TGCAGTGCTAGAAGCCCGGGACAGGGGTCGGGTCAGCCCCAGCATTTT.

This clonotype came up a few times. V gene TRBV5-4 combines with J gene TRBJ2-1; a weak D match, TRBD1 (6 bases). Trimming stripped 2 bases from V and 4 bases from J, with 13 bases between. CDR3 size: 15 residues. CDR1 and CDR2 (germline): SGHNT, YYREEE (reference sequence). The DNA of the CDR3 is TGTGCCAGCAGCTTCGTCACAGGGTCTTACAATGAGCAGTTCTTC. Amino acid sequence: CASSFVTGSYNEQFF.

V and J are TRBV20-1 and TRBJ2-7; D is unclear. Germline assignment: CDR1 DFQATT and CDR2 SNEGSKA (reference sequence). The CDR3 length is 15 residues. The V gene lost 5 bases and the J gene lost 3 bases, with 20 bases spanning the gap. This CDR3 reads CSAEFPKSTGYEQYV. The CDR3 nucleotides are TGCAGTGCTGAATTTCCTAAGTCAACCGGCTACGAGCAGTACGTC.

A few counts support this clonotype. This chain uses TRBV12-3 or TRBV12-4 with TRBJ2-5; tentative D call: TRBD1 (5 bases). This CDR3 has 13 amino acids. With 7 bases removed from V and 7 bases from J, the gap between germline ends came to 16 bases. The CDR3 here is CASTIDSRGTQYF. In DNA form, the CDR3 reads TGTGCCAGCACCATTGACAGCCGCGGGACCCAGTACTTC.

This clonotype has ten or more counts. The rearrangement links TRBV5-1 to TRBJ2-4; 8 bases map to TRBD1. After removal of 2 bases from V and 6 bases from J, the junction contained 7 bases not matched to a gene. Germline CDR1 SGHRS, CDR2 YFSETQ. The CDR3 contains 15 residues. This CDR3 reads CASSFSTGVRNIQYF. CDR3 DNA sequence: TGCGCCAGCAGCTTTTCGACAGGGGTGAGAAACATTCAGTACTTC.